The present entry profiles one TCR beta chain with its context. Its cognate antigen is unknown. The data were obtained in a study of cytomegalovirus exposure and HLA in healthy donors. Study-wide points: Later analysis demonstrated an association between a missense DCLRE1C variant and TCR beta V- and J-gene trimming. Reportedly, cytomegalovirus status was diagnosed with high sensitivity and specificity.

The CDR3 is made up of 15 amino acids. Germline values: CDR1 MDHEN, CDR2 SYDVKM. The V and J ends lost 2 bases and 2 bases, in that order; junction bases with no gene match: 3. With 60 Vbeta and 13 Jbeta primers, the PCR was carried out. The repertoire was sequenced with immunoSEQ multiplex PCR; TCRdb's copy has only in-frame clones and lacks some. The sample carries more than 85,000 clones, 60% to 80% recorded once. V gene TRBV28 combines with J gene TRBJ2-1; 7 bases match TRBD2. Sequenced sample: PBMCs. The receptor was isolated from a woman aged 45-60 years in good health and CMV-seropositive. In nucleotides, the CDR3 is TGTGCCAGCAGTTTAGCGGGAGTTACCTACAATGAGCAGTTCTTC. Protein sequence: CASSLAGVTYNEQFF.